The present T cell receptor beta chain was sequenced within a study of beta chain features in type 1 diabetes. This CDR3 has 14 amino acids. The V gene's germline CDR1 is SGHRS and CDR2 YFSETQ. Trimming pared 0 bases from V and 4 bases from J, leaving 11 bases between. Expressed TCRB transcripts were sequenced after all isolated RNA was converted to cDNA. The method was immunoSEQ multiplex PCR; TCRdb's version includes in-frame clones alone and lacks a portion of them. The sample carries more than 120,000 clones, about 10% recorded once. The sequence derives from a man between 18 and 35 years old in good health. Sequencing was done on a sample of naive CD4+ T cells from blood. This rearrangement joins TRBV5-1 to TRBJ2-7, with a weak D call TRBD1 (6 bases). CDR3 in amino acids: CASSLEPGVYEQYF. CDR3 coding DNA: TGCGCCAGCAGCTTGGAACCAGGGGTGTACGAGCAGTACTTC.